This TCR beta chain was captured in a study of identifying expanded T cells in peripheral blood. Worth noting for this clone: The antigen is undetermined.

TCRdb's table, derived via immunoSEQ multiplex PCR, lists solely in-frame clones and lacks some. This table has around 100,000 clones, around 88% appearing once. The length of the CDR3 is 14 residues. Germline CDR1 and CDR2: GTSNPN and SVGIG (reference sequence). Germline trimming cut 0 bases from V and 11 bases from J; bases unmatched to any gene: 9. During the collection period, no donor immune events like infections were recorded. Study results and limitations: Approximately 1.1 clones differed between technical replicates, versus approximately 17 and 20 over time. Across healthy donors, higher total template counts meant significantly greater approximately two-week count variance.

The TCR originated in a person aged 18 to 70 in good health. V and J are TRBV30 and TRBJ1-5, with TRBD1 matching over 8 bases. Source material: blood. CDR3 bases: TGTGCCTGGAGTGTACAGGGGGGATCGGGGACCCAGCATTTT. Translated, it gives CAWSVQGGSGTQHF.